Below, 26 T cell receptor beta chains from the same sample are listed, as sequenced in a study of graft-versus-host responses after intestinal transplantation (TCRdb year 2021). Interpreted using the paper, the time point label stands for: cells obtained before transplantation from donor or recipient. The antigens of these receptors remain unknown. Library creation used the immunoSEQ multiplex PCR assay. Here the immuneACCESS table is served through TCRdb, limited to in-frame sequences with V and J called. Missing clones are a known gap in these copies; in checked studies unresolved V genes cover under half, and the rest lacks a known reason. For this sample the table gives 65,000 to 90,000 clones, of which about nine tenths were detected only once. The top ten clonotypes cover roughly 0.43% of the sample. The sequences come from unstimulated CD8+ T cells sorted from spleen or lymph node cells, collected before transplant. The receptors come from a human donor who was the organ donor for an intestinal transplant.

CDR3 sequence reads: CASSHDPGYEQYF. Written as DNA, the CDR3 is TGCGCCAGCAGCCATGATCCAGGGTACGAGCAGTACTTC. This chain connects TRBV4-1 to TRBJ2-7; D is perhaps TRBD1 (5 bases). V was clipped by 3 bases and J by 4 bases, with 10 bases between them. Germline V gene lookup returns CDR1 MGHRA and CDR2 YSYEKL. The CDR3 runs to 13 residues.

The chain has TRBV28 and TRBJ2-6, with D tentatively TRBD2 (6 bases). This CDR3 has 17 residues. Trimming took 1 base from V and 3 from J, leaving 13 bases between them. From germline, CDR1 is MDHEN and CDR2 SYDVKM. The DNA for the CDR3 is TGTGCCAGCAGTTTATTGGTGGAGGGTGGTGGGGCCAACGTCCTGACTTTC. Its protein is CASSLLVEGGGANVLTF.

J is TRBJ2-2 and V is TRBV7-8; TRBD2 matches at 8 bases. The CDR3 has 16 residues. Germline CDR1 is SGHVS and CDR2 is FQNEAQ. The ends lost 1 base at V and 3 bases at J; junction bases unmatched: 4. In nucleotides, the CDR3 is TGTGCCAGCAGCTTAGACGGACTAGCCGACACCGGGGAGCTGTTTTTT. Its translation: CASSLDGLADTGELFF.

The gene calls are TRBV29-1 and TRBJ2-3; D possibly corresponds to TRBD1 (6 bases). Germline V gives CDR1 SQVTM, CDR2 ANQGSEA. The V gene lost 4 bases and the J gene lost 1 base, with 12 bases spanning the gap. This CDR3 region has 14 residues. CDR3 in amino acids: CSVVVGGGTDTQYF. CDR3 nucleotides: TGCAGCGTTGTTGTAGGGGGAGGCACAGATACGCAGTATTTT.

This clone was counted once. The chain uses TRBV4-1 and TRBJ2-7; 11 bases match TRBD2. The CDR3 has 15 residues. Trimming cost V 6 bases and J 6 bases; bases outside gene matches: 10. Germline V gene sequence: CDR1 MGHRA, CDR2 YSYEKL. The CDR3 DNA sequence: TGCGCCAGCAGTTACAAGCCCCTAGCGGGGGGCGAGCAGTACTTC. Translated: CASSYKPLAGGEQYF.

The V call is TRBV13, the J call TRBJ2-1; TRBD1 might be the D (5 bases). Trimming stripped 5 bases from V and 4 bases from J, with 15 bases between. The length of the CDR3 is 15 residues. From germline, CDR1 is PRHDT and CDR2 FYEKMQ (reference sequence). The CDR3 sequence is CASSIRLGAYNEQFF. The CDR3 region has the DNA TGTGCCAGCAGCATCAGGCTTGGGGCGTACAATGAGCAGTTCTTC. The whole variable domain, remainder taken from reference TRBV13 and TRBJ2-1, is AAGVIQSPRHLIKEKRETATLKCYPIPRHDTVYWYQQGPGQDPQFLISFYEKMQSDKGSIPDRFSAQQFSDYHSELNMSSLELGDSALYFCASSIRLGAYNEQFFGPGTRLTVL.

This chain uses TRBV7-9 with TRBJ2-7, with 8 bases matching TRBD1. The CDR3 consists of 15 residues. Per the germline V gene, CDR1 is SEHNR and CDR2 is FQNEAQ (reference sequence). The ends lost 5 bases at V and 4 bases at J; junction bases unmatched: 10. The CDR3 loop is CASSASPTGVYEQYF. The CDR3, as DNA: TGTGCCAGCAGCGCCTCCCCGACAGGGGTTTACGAGCAGTACTTC.

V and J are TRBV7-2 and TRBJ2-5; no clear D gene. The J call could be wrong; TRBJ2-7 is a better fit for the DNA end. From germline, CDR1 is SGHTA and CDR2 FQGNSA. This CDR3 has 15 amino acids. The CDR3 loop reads CASSLVASSSYEQYF. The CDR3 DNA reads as TGTGCCAGCAGCTTAGTGGCAAGTAGCTCCTACGAGCAGTACTTC.

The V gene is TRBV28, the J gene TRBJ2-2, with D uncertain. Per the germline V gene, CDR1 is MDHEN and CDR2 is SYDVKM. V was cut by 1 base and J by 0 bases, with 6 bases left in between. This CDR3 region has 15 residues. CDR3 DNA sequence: TGTGCCAGCAGTTTATTACAGTCGAACACCGGGGAGCTGTTTTTT. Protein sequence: CASSLLQSNTGELFF. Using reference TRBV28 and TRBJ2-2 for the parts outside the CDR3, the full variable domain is DVKVTQSSRYLVKRTGEKVFLECVQDMDHENMFWYRQDPGLGLRLIYFSYDVKMKEKGDIPEGYSVSREKKERFSLILESASTNQTSMYLCASSLLQSNTGELFFGEGSRLTVL.

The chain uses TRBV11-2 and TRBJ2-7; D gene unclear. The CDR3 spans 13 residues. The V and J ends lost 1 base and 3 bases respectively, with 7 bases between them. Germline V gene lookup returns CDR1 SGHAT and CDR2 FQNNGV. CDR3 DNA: TGTGCCAGCAGCTTAGGGGCAGTCTACGAGCAGTACTTC. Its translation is CASSLGAVYEQYF.

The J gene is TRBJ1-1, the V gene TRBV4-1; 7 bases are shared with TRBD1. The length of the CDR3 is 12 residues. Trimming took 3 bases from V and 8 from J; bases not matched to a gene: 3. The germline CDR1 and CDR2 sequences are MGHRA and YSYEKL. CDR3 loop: CASSHRGQEAFF. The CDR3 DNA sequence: TGCGCCAGCAGCCACAGGGGACAGGAAGCTTTCTTT.

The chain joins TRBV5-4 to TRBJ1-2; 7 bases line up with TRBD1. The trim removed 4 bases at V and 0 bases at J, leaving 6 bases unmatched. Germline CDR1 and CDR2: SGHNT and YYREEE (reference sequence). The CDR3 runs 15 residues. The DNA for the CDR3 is TGTGCCAGCAGCCTTGACAGGGTTTCTAACTATGGCTACACCTTC. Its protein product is CASSLDRVSNYGYTF.

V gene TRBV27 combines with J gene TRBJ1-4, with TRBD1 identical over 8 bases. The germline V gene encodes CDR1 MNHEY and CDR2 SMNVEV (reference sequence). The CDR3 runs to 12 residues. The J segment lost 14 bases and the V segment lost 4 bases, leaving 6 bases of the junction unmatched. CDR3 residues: CASSSMTGDLFF. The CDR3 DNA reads TGTGCCAGCAGTTCTATGACAGGGGACCTGTTTTTT.

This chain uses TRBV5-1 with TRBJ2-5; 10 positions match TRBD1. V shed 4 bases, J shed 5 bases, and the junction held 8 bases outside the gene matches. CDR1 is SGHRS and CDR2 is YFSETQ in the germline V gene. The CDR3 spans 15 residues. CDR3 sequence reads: CASSRDRGRAETQYF. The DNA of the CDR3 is TGCGCCAGCAGCCGGGACAGGGGCCGAGCCGAGACCCAGTACTTC.

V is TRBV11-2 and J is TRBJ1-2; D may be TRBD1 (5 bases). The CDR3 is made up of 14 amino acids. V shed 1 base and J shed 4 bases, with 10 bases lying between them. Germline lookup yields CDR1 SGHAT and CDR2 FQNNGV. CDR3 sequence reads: CASSLVVDSYGYTF. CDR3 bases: TGTGCCAGCAGCTTAGTGGTAGACAGCTATGGCTACACCTTC.

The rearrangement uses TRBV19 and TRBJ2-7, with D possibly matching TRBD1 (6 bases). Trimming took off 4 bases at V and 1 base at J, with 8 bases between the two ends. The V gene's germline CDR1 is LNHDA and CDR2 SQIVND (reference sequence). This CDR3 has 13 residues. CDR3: CASSRTVSYEQYF. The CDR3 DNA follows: TGTGCCAGTAGTAGGACAGTGTCCTACGAGCAGTACTTC.

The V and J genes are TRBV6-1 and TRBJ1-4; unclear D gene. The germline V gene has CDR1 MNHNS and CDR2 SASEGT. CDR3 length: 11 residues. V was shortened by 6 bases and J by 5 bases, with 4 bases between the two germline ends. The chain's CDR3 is CASRRNEKLFF. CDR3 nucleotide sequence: TGTGCCAGCAGGAGAAATGAAAAACTGTTTTTT.

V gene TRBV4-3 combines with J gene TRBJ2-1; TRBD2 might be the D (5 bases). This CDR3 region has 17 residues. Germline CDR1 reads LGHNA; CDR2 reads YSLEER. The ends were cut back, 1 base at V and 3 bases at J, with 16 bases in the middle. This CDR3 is CASSQVFSGGLYNEQFF. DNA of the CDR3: TGCGCCAGCAGCCAAGTATTTTCAGGCGGACTCTACAATGAGCAGTTCTTC.

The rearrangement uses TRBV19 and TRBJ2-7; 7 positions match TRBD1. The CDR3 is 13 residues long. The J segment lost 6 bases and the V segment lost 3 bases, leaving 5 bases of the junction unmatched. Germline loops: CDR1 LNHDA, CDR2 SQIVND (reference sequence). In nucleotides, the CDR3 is TGTGCCAGTAGTATTACAGGGGCGAGCGAGCAGTACTTC. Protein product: CASSITGASEQYF.

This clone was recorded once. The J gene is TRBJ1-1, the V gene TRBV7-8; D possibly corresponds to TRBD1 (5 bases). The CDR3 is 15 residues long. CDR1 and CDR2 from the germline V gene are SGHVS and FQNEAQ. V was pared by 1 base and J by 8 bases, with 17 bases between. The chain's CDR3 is CASSLVTTVRTEAFF. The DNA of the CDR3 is TGTGCCAGCAGCTTAGTAACGACAGTCAGGACAGAAGCTTTCTTT.

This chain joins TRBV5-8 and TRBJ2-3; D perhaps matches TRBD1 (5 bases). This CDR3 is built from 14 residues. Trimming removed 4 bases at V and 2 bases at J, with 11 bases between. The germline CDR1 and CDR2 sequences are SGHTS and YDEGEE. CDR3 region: CASSLGQITDTQYF. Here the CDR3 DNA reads TGTGCCAGCAGCCTGGGGCAGATCACAGATACGCAGTATTTT.

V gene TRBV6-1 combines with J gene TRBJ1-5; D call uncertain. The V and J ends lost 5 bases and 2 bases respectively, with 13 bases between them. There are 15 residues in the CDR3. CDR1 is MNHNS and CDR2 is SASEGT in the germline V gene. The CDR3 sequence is CASSSGLWGNQPQHF. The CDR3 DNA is TGTGCCAGCAGTAGCGGACTCTGGGGCAATCAGCCCCAGCATTTT.

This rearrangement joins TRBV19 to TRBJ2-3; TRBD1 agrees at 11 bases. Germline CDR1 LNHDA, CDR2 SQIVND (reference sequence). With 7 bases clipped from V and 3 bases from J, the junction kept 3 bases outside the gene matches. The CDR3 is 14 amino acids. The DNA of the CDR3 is TGTGCCAGTACCAGGGACAGGGGGACAGATACGCAGTATTTT. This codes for CASTRDRGTDTQYF. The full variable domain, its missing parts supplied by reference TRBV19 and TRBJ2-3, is DGGITQSPKYLFRKEGQNVTLSCEQNLNHDAMYWYRQDPGQGLRLIYYSQIVNDFQKGDIAEGYSVSREKKESFPLTVTSAQKNPTAFYLCASTRDRGTDTQYFGPGTRLTVL.

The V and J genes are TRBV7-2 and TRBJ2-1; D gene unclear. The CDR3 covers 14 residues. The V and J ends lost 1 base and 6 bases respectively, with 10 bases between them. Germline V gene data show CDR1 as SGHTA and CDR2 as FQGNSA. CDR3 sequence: CASSLVRAGNEQFF. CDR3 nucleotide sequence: TGTGCCAGCAGCTTAGTGAGAGCCGGCAATGAGCAGTTCTTC.

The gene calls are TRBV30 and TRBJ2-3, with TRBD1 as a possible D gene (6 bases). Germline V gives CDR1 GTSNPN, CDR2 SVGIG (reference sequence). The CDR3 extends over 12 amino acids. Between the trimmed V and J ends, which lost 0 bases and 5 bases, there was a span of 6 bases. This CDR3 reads CAWSVGGDTQYF. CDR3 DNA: TGTGCCTGGAGTGTAGGGGGAGATACGCAGTATTTT. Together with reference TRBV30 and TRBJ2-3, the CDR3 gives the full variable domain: SQTIHQWPATLVQPVGSPLSLECTVEGTSNPNLYWYRQAAGRGLQLLFYSVGIGQISSEVPQNLSASRPQDRQFILSSKKLLLSDSGFYLCAWSVGGDTQYFGPGTRLTVL.

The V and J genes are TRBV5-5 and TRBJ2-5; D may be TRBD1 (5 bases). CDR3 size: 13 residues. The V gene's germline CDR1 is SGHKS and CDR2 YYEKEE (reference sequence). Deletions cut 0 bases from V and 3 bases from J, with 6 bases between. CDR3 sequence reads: CASSLGREETQYF. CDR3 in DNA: TGTGCCAGCAGCTTGGGCAGGGAAGAGACCCAGTACTTC.